This entry lists 7 T cell receptor beta chains sequenced from one sample in a study of CD8 T cells in Susac syndrome. Reverse transcription of roughly 0.45 to 1 ug RNA was performed with random hexamers. Each CDR3 protein is one row after TCRdb ran MiXCR on the immunoSEQ multiplex PCR reads. The sample records some 170,000 distinct CDR3 sequences, 85% to 95% being singletons. The sample comprised CD4+ T cells from PBMCs. The source is a human donor in good health.

This chain connects TRBV7-9 to TRBJ1-4, with D unclear. Germline loops: CDR1 SEHNR, CDR2 FQNEAQ (reference sequence). The length of the CDR3 is 13 residues. Trimming left V 2 bases short and J 8 bases short, with 9 bases between. CDR3 loop: CASSLQLDEKLFF. The CDR3 bases are TGTGCCAGCAGCTTACAACTGGACGAAAAACTGTTTTTT.

In this sample, this clonotype turned up once. This chain connects TRBV12-3 or TRBV12-4 to TRBJ2-3; 9 bases fit TRBD1. The trim removed 6 bases at V and 2 bases at J, leaving 6 bases unmatched. The CDR3 runs to 15 residues. DNA of the CDR3: TGTGCCAGCAGCACGGGACAGGGAGACACAGATACGCAGTATTTT. Translation: CASSTGQGDTDTQYF.

V and J are TRBV29-1 and TRBJ1-2; D uncertain. Germline V CDR1 and CDR2: SQVTM, ANQGSEA. This CDR3 has 12 amino acids. Trimming cost V 3 bases and J 7 bases, with 12 bases left between them. The CDR3 reads CSVEIQWSGYTF. CDR3 DNA sequence: TGCAGCGTTGAGATACAGTGGAGTGGCTACACCTTC.

This clonotype was found once. The chain links TRBV9 to TRBJ2-5; D not resolved. The germline gives CDR1 SGDLS, CDR2 YYNGEE. The CDR3 totals 13 residues. V lost 7 bases, J lost 4 bases, and 14 bases lay in between. The CDR3 DNA sequence: TGTGCCAGCGCTCCCTCGGATCTAGAGACCCAGTACTTC. Amino acid sequence: CASAPSDLETQYF.

V is TRBV30 and J is TRBJ1-3, with unresolved D. Germline CDR1 reads GTSNPN; CDR2 reads SVGIG (reference sequence). Trimming removed 0 bases at V and 2 bases at J, with 5 bases between. The CDR3 length is 13 residues. This CDR3 is CAWSVAAGNTIYF. The CDR3 region has the DNA TGTGCCTGGAGTGTGGCAGCTGGAAACACCATATATTTT.

V is TRBV5-1 and J is TRBJ2-1, with TRBD2 matching 7 bases. With 6 bases clipped from V and 5 bases from J, the junction kept 8 bases outside the gene matches. This CDR3 comprises 14 residues. Per the germline V gene, CDR1 is SGHRS and CDR2 is YFSETQ. As DNA, the CDR3 is TGCGCCAGCACCGGACTAGTAGGGGACAATGAGCAGTTCTTC. This translates into CASTGLVGDNEQFF. Supplemented by reference TRBV5-1 and TRBJ2-1, the full variable domain reads KAGVTQTPRYLIKTRGQQVTLSCSPISGHRSVSWYQQTPGQGLQFLFEYFSETQRNKGNFPGRFSGRQFSNSRSEMNVSTLELGDSALYLCASTGLVGDNEQFFGPGTRLTVL.

The V call is TRBV24-1, the J call TRBJ2-5; 8 bases match TRBD1. V was pared by 2 bases and J by 4 bases, with 8 bases of the junction left unmatched. Per the germline V gene, CDR1 is KGHDR and CDR2 is SFDVKD. The CDR3 consists of 16 residues. Written as DNA, the CDR3 is TGTGCCACCAGTGATTCCAGAGCAGGGGGCAGAGAGACCCAGTACTTC. Protein sequence: CATSDSRAGGRETQYF.